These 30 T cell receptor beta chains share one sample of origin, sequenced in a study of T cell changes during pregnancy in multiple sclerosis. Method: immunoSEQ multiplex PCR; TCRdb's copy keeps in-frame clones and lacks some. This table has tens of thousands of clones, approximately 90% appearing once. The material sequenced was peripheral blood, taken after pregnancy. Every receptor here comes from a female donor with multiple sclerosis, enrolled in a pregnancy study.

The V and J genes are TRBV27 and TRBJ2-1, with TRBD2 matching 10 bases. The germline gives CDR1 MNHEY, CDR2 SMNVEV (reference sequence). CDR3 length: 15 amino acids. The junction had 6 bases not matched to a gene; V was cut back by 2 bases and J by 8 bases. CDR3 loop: CASSLRASGSDEQFF. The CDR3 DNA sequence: TGTGCCAGCAGTTTACGGGCTAGCGGGAGTGATGAGCAGTTCTTC.

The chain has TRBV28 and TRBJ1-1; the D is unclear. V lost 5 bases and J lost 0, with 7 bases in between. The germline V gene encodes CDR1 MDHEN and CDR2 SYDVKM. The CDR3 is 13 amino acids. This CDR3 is CASSNSMNTEAFF. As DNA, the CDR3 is TGTGCCAGCAGTAACAGTATGAACACTGAAGCTTTCTTT.

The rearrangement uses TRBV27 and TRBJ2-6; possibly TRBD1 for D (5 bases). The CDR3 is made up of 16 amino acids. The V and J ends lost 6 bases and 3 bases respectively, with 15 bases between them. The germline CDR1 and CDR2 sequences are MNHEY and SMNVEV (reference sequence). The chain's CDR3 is CASRTLLRDGANVLTF. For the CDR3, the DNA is TGTGCCAGCAGGACGCTACTCAGGGATGGGGCCAACGTCCTGACTTTC.

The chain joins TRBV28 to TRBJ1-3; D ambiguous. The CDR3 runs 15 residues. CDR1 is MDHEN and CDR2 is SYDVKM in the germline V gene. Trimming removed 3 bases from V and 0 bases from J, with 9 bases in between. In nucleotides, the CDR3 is TGTGCCAGCAGTTTCGGGGTTTACTCTGGAAACACCATATATTTT. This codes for CASSFGVYSGNTIYF.

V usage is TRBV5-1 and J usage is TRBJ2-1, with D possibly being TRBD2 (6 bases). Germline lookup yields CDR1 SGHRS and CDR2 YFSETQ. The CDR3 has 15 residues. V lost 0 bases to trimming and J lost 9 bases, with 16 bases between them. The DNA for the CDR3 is TGCGCCAGCAGCTTGGCTGACGGGAGCTTTCGTGAGCAGTTCTTC. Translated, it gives CASSLADGSFREQFF. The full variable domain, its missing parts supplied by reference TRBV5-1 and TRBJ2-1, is KAGVTQTPRYLIKTRGQQVTLSCSPISGHRSVSWYQQTPGQGLQFLFEYFSETQRNKGNFPGRFSGRQFSNSRSEMNVSTLELGDSALYLCASSLADGSFREQFFGPGTRLTVL.

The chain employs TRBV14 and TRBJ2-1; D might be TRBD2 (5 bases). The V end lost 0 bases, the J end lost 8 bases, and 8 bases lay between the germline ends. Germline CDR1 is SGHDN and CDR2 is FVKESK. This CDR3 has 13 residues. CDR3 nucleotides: TGTGCCAGCAGCCAAGAAACTAGGGATGAGCAGTTCTTC. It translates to CASSQETRDEQFF.

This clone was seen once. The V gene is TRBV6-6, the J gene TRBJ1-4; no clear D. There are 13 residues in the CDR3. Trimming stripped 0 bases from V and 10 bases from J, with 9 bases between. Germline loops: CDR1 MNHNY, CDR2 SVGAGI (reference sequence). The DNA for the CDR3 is TGTGCCAGCAGTTACTCGACTGGAGGAAAACTGTTTTTT. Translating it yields CASSYSTGGKLFF.

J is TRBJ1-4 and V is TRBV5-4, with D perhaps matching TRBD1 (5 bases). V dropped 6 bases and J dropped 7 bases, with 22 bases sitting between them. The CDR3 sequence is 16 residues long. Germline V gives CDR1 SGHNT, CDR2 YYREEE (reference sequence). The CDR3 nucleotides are TGTGCCAGCAAAGTTGACAGTATGGCAGCTGGTGAAAAACTGTTTTTT. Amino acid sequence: CASKVDSMAAGEKLFF.

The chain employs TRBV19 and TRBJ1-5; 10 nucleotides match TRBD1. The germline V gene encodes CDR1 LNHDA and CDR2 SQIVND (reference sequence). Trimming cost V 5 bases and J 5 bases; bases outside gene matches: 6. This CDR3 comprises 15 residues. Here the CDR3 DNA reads TGTGCCAGTAGTCCCCGACAGGGGGCTTATCAGCCCCAGCATTTT. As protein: CASSPRQGAYQPQHF.

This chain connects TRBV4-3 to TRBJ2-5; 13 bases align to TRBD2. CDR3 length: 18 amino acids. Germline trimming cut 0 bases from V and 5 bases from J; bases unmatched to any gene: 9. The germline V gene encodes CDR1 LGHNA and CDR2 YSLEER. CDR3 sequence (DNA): TGCGCCAGCAGCCAAGATTTTCTCGGGACTAGCGGGATTGAGACCCAGTACTTC. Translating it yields CASSQDFLGTSGIETQYF.

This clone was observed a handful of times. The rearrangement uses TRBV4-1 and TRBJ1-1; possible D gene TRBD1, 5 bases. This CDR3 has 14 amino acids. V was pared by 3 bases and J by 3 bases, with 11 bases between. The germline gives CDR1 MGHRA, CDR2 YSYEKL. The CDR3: CASSQVGRDTEAFF. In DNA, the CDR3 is TGCGCCAGCAGCCAGGTGGGCAGGGACACTGAAGCTTTCTTT.

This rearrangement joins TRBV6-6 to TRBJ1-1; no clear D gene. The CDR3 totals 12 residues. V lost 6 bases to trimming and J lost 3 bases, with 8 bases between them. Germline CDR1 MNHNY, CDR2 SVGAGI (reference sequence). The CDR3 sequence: CASSEQDTEAFF. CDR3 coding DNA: TGTGCCAGCAGCGAGCAAGACACTGAAGCTTTCTTT.

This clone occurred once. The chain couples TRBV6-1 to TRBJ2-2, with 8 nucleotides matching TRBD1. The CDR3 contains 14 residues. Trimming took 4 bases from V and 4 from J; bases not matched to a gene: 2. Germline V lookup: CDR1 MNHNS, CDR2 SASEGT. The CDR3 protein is CASSGQGFTGELFF. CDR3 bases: TGTGCCAGCAGTGGACAGGGGTTCACCGGGGAGCTGTTTTTT.

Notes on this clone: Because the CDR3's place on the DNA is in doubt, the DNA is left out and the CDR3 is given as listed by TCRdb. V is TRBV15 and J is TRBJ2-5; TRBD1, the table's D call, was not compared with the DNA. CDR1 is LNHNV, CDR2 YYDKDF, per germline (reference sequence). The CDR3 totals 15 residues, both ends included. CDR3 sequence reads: CATSFGPGGQETQYF.

This CDR3 reads CASSFDRGSQQPQHF. Here the CDR3 DNA reads TGTGCCAGCAGTTTCGACAGGGGTAGCCAACAGCCCCAGCATTTT. The V call is TRBV28, the J call TRBJ1-5, with TRBD1 identical over 8 bases. The CDR3 consists of 15 residues. Germline V gene sequence: CDR1 MDHEN, CDR2 SYDVKM. The junction had 8 bases not matched to a gene; V was cut back by 3 bases and J by 7 bases.

DNA for the CDR3: TGTGCCAGCAAAAGGTGGGGAGACAATCAGCCCCAGCATTTT. Residues: CASKRWGDNQPQHF. V usage is TRBV5-4 and J usage is TRBJ1-5; D gene uncertain. The germline V gene has CDR1 SGHNT and CDR2 YYREEE (reference sequence). The CDR3 spans 14 residues. V was clipped by 6 bases and J by 3 bases, with 13 bases between them.

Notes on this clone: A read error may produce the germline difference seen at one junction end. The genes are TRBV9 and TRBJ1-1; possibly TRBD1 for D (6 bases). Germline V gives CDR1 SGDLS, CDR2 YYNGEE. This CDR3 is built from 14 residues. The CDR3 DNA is TGTGCCAGCAGCGTGGGTACAGGGAACACTAAAGCTTTCTTT. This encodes CASSVGTGNTKAFF.

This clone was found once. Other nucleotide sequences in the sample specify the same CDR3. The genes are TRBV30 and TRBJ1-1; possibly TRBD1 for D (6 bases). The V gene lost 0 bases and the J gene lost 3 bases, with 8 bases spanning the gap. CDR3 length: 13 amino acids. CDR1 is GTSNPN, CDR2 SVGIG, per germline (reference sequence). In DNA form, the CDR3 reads TGTGCCTGGAGTGTACAGGGTGACACTGAAGCTTTCTTT. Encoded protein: CAWSVQGDTEAFF.

The CDR3 bases are TGTGCCACTTGGGACAGAGCTAACTATGGCTACACCTTC. The encoded protein is CATWDRANYGYTF. The V gene is TRBV19, the J gene TRBJ1-2, with 7 bases matching TRBD1. Germline V gene lookup returns CDR1 LNHDA and CDR2 SQIVND (reference sequence). The CDR3 extends over 13 amino acids. V dropped 10 bases and J dropped 0; count of bases not matched to a gene: 5. The full variable domain, completed using reference TRBV19 and TRBJ1-2, is DGGITQSPKYLFRKEGQNVTLSCEQNLNHDAMYWYRQDPGQGLRLIYYSQIVNDFQKGDIAEGYSVSREKKESFPLTVTSAQKNPTAFYLCATWDRANYGYTFGSGTRLTVV.

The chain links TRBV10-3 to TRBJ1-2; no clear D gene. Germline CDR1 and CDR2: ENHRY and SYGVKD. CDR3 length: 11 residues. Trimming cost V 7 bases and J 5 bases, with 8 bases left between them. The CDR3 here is CAINQDYGYTF. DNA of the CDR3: TGTGCCATCAACCAGGATTATGGCTACACCTTC.

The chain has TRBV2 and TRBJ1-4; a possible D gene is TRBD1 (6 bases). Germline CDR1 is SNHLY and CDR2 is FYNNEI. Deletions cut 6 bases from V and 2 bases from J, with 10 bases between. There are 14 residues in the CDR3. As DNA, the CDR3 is TGTGCCAGCAGCGTTACAGGGACTAATGAAAAACTGTTTTTT. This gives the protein CASSVTGTNEKLFF.

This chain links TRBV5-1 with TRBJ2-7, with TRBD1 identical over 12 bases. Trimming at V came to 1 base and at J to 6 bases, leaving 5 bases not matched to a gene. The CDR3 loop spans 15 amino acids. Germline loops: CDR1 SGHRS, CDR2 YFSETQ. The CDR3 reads CASSLTGTGGSEQYF. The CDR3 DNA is TGCGCCAGCAGCTTGACCGGGACAGGGGGCTCCGAGCAGTACTTC. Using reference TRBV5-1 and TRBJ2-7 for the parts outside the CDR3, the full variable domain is KAGVTQTPRYLIKTRGQQVTLSCSPISGHRSVSWYQQTPGQGLQFLFEYFSETQRNKGNFPGRFSGRQFSNSRSEMNVSTLELGDSALYLCASSLTGTGGSEQYFGPGTRLTVT.

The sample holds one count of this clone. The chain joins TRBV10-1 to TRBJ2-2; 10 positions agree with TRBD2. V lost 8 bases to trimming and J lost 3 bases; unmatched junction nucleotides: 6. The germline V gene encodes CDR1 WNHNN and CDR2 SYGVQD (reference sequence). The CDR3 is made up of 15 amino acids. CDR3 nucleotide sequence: TGCGCCAGCGAAAACGGACTAGCGGACACCGGGGAGCTGTTTTTT. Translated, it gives CASENGLADTGELFF.

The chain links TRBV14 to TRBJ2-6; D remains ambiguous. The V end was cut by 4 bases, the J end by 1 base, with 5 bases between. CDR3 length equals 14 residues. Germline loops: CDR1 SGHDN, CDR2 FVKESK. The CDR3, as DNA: TGTGCCAGCAGCCCAGGATCTGGGGCCAACGTCCTGACTTTC. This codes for CASSPGSGANVLTF.

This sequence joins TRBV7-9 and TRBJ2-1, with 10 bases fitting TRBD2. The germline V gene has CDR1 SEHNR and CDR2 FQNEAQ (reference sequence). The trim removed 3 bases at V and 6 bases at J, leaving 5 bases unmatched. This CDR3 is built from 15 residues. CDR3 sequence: CASSFLLAGINEQFF. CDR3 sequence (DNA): TGTGCCAGCAGCTTCTTACTAGCGGGAATCAATGAGCAGTTCTTC.

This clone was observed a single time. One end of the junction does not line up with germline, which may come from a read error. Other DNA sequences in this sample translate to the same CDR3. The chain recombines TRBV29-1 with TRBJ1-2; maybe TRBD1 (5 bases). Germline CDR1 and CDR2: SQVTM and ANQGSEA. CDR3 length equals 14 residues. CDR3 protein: CSVERQSFNYGYTF. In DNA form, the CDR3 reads TGCAGCGTTGAACGACAGTCCTTCAACTATGGCTACACTTTC.

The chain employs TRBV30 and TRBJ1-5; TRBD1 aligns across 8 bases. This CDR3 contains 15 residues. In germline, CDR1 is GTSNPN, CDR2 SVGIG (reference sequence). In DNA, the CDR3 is TGTGCTTTCACCGTCGGACAGGGCTACAATCAGCCCCAGCATTTT. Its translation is CAFTVGQGYNQPQHF.

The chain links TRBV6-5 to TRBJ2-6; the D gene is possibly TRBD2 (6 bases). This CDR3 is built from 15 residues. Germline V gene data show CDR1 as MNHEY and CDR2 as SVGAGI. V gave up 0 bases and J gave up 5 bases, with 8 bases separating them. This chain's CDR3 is CASSYSEGWANVLTF. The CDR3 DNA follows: TGTGCCAGCAGTTACTCGGAGGGGTGGGCCAACGTCCTGACTTTC.

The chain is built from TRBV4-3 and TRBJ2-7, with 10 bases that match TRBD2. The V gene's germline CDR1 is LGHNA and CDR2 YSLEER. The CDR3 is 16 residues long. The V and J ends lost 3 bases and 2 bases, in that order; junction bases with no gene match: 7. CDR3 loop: CASSQALAGSPYEQYF. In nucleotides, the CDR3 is TGCGCCAGCAGCCAGGCACTAGCGGGAAGCCCCTACGAGCAGTACTTC.

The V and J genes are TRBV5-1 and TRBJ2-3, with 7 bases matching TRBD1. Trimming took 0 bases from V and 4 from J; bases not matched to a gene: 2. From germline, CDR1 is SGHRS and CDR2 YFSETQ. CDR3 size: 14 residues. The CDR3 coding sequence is TGCGCCAGCAGCTTGGCAACAGGGGCAGATACGCAGTATTTT. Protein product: CASSLATGADTQYF.